This T cell receptor (beta chain) was sequenced in a study of low-dose radiotherapy and immunotherapy resistance in tumors. The overall study: Individuals in Cohort 2 had 1 Gy per fraction every two weeks, adding up to 13 Gy over 26 weeks.

The time point here: after trial treatment. Stated treatment: LDRT plus nivolumab, ipilimumab, low-dose cyclophosphamide and aspirin (RACIN trial). Those who qualified had advanced solid tumors (lacking tumor-infiltrating lymphocytes). This clonotype was seen repeatedly, ten times or more. The V gene's germline CDR1 is SGHTA and CDR2 FQGNSA. This CDR3 comprises 14 residues. The germline V and J ends were trimmed by 7 bases and 2 bases, with 13 bases remaining between them. TRAV- and TRBV-specific primers, spanning alpha and beta chains, primed first-strand cDNA. PCR amplification of the TCRs was performed with Phusion for approximately 20 PCR cycles, and it relied on a constant-region primer together with a V-primer adapter. TCRdb called the reads again in MiXCR, with one record for every CDR3 protein. Of some 100,000 distinct CDR3 sequences in the sample, about 20% were seen once.

This receptor was obtained from a female donor with ovarian cancer. The J gene is TRBJ2-3, the V gene TRBV7-2, with no clear D. The material sequenced was PBMCs, taken after low-dose radiotherapy plus immunotherapy. The CDR3 DNA reads TGTGCCAGCAACCGGAAGCAAGACACAGATACGCAGTATTTT. Amino acid sequence: CASNRKQDTDTQYF.